The next 3 T cell receptor beta chains were all read from a single sample in a study of tumor and adjacent non-tumor tissue in lung cancer. Three rounds of nested PCR, following a modified ARM-PCR protocol, produced the TCRbeta library. TCRdb passed the multiplex PCR reads through MiXCR, listing each CDR3 protein once. This sample yields about 110,000 distinct CDR3 sequences, of which approximately 87% are seen a single time; about 23% belongs to the top ten. No cell sorting was done before RNA was extracted from the tissue. The source material was lung tumor tissue. All receptors derive from a man between 65 and 85 years old with non-small cell lung cancer.

Worth noting for this clonotype: At one boundary the junction diverges from the germline segment, which might be a read error. The gene calls are TRBV11-2 and TRBJ2-7, with a tentative D call TRBD1 (7 bases). The CDR3 consists of 12 residues. The germline V gene encodes CDR1 SGHAT and CDR2 FQNNGV. CDR3 amino acids: CASSNQGGEHHF. The CDR3 region has the DNA TGTGCCAGCAGCAACCAGGGGGGCGAGCACCACTTC.

This clonotype was detected only once. This chain uses TRBV6-5 with TRBJ2-5, with 7 nucleotides matching TRBD1. CDR1 MNHEY and CDR2 SVGAGI come from the germline V gene. This CDR3 is built from 14 residues. The CDR3 DNA reads TGTGTCAACAGTTACTCGTGGACAGGAAAGACCCAGTACTTC. It specifies CVNSYSWTGKTQYF.

As to this clonotype: At one end, the junction sequence differs from germline, possibly due to a read error. The J gene is TRBJ1-1, the V gene TRBV28; a weak D match, TRBD1 (5 bases). Germline V gene lookup returns CDR1 MDHEN and CDR2 SYDVKM. This CDR3 region has 17 residues. The CDR3 here is CASSIRDGLLCRTEAFF. Here the CDR3 DNA reads TGTGCCAGCAGTATCCGGGACGGACTCCTCTGTCGCACTGAAGCCTTCTTT.